The TCR beta chain under discussion was sequenced for a study of T cell responses to AZD1222 COVID-19 vaccine. Profiled with immunoSEQ multiplex PCR; TCRdb holds only in-frame clones, not every one. The sample holds more than 95,000 clones; roughly nine tenths are singletons and the top ten take around 4%. Findings and caveats of the study: Nearly half of unique spike-specific TCRs reportedly avoided B.1.351 and B.1.1.7 mutated regions. There were repertoire samples only from the period after the peak T cell response. Recipients of two AZD1222 doses showed rising Spike-specific TCR breadth and depth.

This CDR3 contains 18 residues. The V end lost 3 bases, the J end lost 0 bases, and 17 bases lay between the germline ends. Germline CDR1 reads MGHDK; CDR2 reads SYGVNS. A word on this clone: Its antigen is undetermined.

The material was peripheral blood, obtained on day 0 of AZD1222 vaccination. The TCR was taken from an adult in good health. The gene calls are TRBV25-1 and TRBJ1-4; D gene uncertain. CDR3 nucleotides: TGTGCCAGCAGTGATCCGACCGAGGGCTTTGCAACTAATGAAAAACTGTTTTTT. Translation gives CASSDPTEGFATNEKLFF.